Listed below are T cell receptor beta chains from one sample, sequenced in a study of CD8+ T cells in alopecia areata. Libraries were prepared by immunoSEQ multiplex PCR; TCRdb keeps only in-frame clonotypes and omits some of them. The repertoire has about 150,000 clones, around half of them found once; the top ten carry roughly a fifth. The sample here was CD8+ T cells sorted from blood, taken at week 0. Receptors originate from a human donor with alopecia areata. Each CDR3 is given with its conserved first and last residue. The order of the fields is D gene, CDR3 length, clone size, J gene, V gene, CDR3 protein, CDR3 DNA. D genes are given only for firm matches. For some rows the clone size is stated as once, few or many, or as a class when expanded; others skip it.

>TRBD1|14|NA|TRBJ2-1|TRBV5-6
CASSYGTGSDEQFF
TGTGCCAGCAGCTACGGGACAGGGAGTGATGAGCAGTTCTTC
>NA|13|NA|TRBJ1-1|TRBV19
CASTSRGNTEAFF
TGTGCCAGTACCAGTAGGGGAAACACTGAAGCTTTCTTT
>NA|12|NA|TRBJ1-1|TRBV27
CASTEANTEAFF
TGTGCCAGCACAGAGGCGAACACTGAAGCTTTCTTT
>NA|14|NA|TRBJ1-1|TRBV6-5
CASSYVGGRTEAFF
TGTGCCAGCAGTTACGTTGGGGGGCGCACTGAAGCTTTCTTT
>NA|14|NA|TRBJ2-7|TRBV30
CAWSTGSGPYEQYF
TGTGCCTGGAGCACGGGTAGCGGACCCTACGAGCAGTACTTC
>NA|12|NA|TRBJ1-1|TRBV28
CASSKPGTEAFF
TGTGCCAGCAGTAAGCCCGGGACAGAAGCTTTCTTT
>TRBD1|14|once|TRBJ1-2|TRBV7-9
CASSLRQGAAFYTF
TGTGCCAGCAGCTTAAGACAGGGGGCCGCTTTTTACACCTTC
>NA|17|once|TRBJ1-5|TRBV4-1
CASAHTTEARGNQPQHF
TGCGCCAGCGCCCACACGACCGAGGCCAGGGGCAATCAGCCCCAGCATTTT
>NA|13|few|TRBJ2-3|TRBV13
CASQPPSSDTQYF
TGTGCCAGCCAACCCCCCTCGTCAGATACGCAGTATTTT
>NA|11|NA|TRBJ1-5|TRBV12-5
CASGSYQPQHF
TGTGCTAGTGGTTCCTATCAGCCCCAGCATTTT
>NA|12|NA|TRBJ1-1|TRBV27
CASSSTVDEAFF
TGTGCCAGCAGTTCGACGGTGGACGAAGCTTTCTTT
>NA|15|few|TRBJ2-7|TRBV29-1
CSVLGSDKRSYEQYF
TGCAGCGTCCTCGGGTCAGACAAGAGATCCTACGAGCAGTACTTC
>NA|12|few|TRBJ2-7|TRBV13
CASSRNNGEQYF
TGTGCCAGCAGCCGAAATAACGGCGAGCAGTACTTC
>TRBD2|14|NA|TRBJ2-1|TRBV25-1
CASSESSGGNEQFF
TGTGCCAGCAGTGAATCTAGCGGGGGGAATGAGCAGTTCTTC
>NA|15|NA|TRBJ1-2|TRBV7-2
CASSSPETEYYGYTF
TGTGCCAGCAGCTCCCCCGAGACAGAGTATTATGGCTACACCTTC
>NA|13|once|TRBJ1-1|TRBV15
CATSSGGHTEAFF
TGTGCCACCAGCAGTGGTGGTCACACTGAAGCTTTCTTT